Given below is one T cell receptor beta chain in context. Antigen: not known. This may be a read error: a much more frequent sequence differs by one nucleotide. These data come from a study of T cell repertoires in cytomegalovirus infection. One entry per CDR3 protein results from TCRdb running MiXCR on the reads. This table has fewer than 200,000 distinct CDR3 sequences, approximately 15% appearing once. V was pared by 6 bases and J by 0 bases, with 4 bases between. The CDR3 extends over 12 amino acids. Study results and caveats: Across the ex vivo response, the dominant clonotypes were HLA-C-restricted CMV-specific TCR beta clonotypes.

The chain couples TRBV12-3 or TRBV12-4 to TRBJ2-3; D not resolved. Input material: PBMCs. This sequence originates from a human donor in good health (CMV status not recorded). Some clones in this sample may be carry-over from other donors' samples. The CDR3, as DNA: TGTGCCAGCAGAGCTAGCACAGATACGCAGTATTTT. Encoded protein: CASRASTDTQYF.